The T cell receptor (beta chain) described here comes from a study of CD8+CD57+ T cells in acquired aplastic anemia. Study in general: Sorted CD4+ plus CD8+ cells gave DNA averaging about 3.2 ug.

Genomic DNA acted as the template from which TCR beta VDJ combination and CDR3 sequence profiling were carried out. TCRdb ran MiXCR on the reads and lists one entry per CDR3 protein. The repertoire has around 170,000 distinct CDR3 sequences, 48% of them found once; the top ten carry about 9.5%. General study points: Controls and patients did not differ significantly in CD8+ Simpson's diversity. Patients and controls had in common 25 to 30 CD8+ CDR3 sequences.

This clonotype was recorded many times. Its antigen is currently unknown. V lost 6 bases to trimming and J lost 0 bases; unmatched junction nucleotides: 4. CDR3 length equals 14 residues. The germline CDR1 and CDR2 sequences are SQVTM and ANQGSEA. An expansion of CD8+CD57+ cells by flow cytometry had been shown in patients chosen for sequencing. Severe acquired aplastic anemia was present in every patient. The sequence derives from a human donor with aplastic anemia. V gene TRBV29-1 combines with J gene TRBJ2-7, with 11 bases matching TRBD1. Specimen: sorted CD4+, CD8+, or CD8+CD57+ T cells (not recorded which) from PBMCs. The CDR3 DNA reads TGCAGCGTCTGGACAGGGGGCTTCTCCTACGAGCAGTACTTC. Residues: CSVWTGGFSYEQYF.